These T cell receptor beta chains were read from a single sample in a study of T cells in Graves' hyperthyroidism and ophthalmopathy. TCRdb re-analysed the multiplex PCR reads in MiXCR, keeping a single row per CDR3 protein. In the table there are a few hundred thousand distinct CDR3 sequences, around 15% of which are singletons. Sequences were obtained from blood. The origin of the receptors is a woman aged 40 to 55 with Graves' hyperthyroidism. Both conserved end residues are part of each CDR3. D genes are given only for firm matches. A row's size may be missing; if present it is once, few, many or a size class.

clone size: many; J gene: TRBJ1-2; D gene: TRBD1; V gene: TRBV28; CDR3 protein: CASSKPGQGGIYGYTF; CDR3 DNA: TGTGCCAGCAGTAAACCGGGACAGGGCGGGATCTATGGCTACACCTTC
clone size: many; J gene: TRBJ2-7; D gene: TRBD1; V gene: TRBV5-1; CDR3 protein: CASSYDRETYEQYF; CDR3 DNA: TGCGCCAGCAGCTATGACAGGGAAACCTACGAGCAGTACTTC
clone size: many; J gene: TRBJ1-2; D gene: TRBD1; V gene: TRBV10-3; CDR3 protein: CAIPGTGGNGYTF; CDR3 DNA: TGTGCCATCCCCGGGACAGGGGGGAATGGCTACACCTTC
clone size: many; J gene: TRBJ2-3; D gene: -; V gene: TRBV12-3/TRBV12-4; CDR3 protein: CASSLVQVGDTQYF; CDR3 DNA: TGTGCCAGCAGTTTAGTCCAAGTAGGAGATACGCAGTATTTT
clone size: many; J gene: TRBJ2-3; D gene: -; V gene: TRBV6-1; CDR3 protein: CASSEVVEDTQYF; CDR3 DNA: TGTGCCAGCAGTGAAGTAGTTGAAGATACGCAGTATTTT
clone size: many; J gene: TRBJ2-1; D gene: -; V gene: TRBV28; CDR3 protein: CASRKTTGLAYNEQFF; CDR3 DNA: TGTGCCAGCAGAAAAACCACGGGACTGGCCTACAATGAGCAGTTCTTC
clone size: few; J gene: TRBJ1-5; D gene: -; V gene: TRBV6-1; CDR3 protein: CASSVETGQPQHF; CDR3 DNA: TGTGCCAGCAGTGTTGAGACCGGTCAGCCCCAGCATTTT
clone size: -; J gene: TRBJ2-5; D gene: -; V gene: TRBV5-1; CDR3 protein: CASSLAPKETQYF; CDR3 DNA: TGCGCCAGCAGCTTGGCTCCAAAAGAGACCCAGTACTTC
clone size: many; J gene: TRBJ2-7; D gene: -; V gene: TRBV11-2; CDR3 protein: CASSLDPHSPTSYEQYF; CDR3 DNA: TGTGCCAGCAGCTTAGATCCTCACAGCCCTACCTCCTACGAGCAGTACTTC
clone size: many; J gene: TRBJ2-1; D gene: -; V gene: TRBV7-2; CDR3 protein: CASSLALASKEQFF; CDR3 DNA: TGTGCCAGCAGCTTAGCCTTAGCTTCAAAGGAGCAGTTCTTC
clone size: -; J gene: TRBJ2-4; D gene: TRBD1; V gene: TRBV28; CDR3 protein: CASSSDGQGAGIQYF; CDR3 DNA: TGTGCCAGCAGCTCGGACGGACAGGGGGCAGGCATTCAGTACTTC
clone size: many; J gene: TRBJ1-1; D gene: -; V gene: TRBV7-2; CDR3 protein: CASTLGQARIGAFF; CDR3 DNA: TGTGCCAGCACCTTGGGGCAGGCCCGTATTGGGGCTTTCTTT